The present TCR beta chain was sequenced within a study of blood T cell repertoires in COVID-19. Study at large: Spain, Italy and the United States supplied samples that represented acute and convalescent COVID-19. In each case, the material was cDNA or gDNA derived from T cells, B-cell-depleted T cells, or PBMCs.

The table came from immunoSEQ multiplex PCR; TCRdb's copy has only in-frame clones and leaves some out. The table has 140,000 or so clones, under 90% seen once. Within the 2 weeks before study entry, each person in the exposed group met a COVID-19 case. V was trimmed by 2 bases and J by 6 bases, leaving 3 bases between them. The CDR3 spans 11 residues. Germline V gives CDR1 SGHNT, CDR2 YYREEE (reference sequence). This clone appeared a few times. This chain joins TRBV5-4 and TRBJ2-1; no clear D. This clonotype was obtained from a woman aged 18-29 years who had been exposed to COVID-19. Sequenced material: PBMCs or T cells enriched from blood (not recorded which). The CDR3 loop is CASSFINEQFF. The CDR3 DNA reads TGTGCCAGCAGCTTTATCAATGAGCAGTTCTTC. Full variable domain (outside the CDR3, taken from reference TRBV5-4 and TRBJ2-1): ETGVTQSPTHLIKTRGQQVTLRCSSQSGHNTVSWYQQALGQGPQFIFQYYREEENGRGNFPPRFSGLQFPNYSSELNVNALELDDSALYLCASSFINEQFFGPGTRLTVL.